This record concerns one T cell receptor beta chain sequence. Its antigen is as yet unknown. The source of the sample is a study of T-cell reconstitution after alpha-beta-depleted transplantation in children. Study observations and caveats: Diversity and T-cell counts at one year after transplant derived mostly from new T cells.

TCRbeta library preparation incorporated unique molecular identifiers. TCRdb recomputed calls from the PCR reads with MiXCR, one row per CDR3 protein. The table has some 100,000 distinct CDR3 sequences, around 15% seen once. Deletions cut 3 bases from V and 3 bases from J, with 12 bases between. CDR1 DFQATT and CDR2 SNEGSKA come from the germline V gene (reference sequence). The CDR3 consists of 13 residues. The origin of this receptor is a male patient aged 2-10 years who had a stem cell transplant for acute lymphoblastic leukemia, so the T cells may come from the graft donor. Material: PBMCs, mostly from graft donor cells, obtained 180 days after TCRalphabeta/CD19-depleted stem cell transplant. The chain recombines TRBV20-1 with TRBJ2-7, with D perhaps matching TRBD2 (7 bases). CDR3 coding DNA: TGCAGTGCTAGTAGGAGGGGGGGCTACGAGCAGTACTTC. Its protein is CSASRRGGYEQYF.